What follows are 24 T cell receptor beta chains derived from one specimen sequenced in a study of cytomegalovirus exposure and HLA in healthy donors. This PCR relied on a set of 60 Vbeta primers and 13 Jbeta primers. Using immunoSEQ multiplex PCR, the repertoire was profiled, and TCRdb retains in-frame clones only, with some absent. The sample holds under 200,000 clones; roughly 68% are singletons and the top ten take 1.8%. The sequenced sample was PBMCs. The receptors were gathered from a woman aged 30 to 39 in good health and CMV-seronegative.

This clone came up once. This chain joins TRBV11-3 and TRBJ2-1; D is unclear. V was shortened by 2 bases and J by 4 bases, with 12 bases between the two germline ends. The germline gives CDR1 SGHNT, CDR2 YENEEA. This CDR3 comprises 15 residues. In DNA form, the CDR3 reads TGTGCCAGCAGCTTAAGGCGCACAGAGTACAATGAGCAGTTCTTC. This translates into CASSLRRTEYNEQFF.

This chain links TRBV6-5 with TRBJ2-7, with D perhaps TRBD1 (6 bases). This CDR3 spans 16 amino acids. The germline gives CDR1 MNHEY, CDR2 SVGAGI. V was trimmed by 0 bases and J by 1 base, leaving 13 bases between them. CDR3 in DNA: TGTGCCAGCAGTTACTCCCCCACAGGGACATCCTACGAGCAGTACTTC. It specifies CASSYSPTGTSYEQYF.

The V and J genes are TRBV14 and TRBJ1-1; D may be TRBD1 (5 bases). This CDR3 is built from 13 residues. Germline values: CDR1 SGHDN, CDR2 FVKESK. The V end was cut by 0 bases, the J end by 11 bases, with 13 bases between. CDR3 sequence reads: CASSQDWQGLAFF. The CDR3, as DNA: TGTGCCAGCAGCCAAGATTGGCAGGGCCTCGCTTTCTTT.

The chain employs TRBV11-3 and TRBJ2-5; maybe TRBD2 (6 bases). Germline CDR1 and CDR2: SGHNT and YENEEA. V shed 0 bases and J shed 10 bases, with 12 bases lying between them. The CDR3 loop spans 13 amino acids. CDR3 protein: CASSLDQEGNQYF. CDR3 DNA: TGTGCCAGCAGCTTAGATCAGGAGGGGAACCAGTACTTC.

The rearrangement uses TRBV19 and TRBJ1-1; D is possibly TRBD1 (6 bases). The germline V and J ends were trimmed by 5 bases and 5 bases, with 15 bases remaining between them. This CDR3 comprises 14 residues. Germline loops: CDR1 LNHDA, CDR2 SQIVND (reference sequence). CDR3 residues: CASSPPWQGTEAFF. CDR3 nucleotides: TGTGCCAGTAGTCCCCCTTGGCAGGGGACTGAAGCTTTCTTT.

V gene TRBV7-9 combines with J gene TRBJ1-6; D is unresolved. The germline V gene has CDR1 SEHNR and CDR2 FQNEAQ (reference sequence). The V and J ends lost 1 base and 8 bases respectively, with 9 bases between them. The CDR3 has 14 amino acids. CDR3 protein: CASSLGGLDSPLHF. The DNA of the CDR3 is TGTGCCAGCAGCTTAGGAGGGCTGGATTCACCCCTCCACTTT. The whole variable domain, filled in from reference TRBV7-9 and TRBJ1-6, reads DTGVSQNPRHKITKRGQNVTFRCDPISEHNRLYWYRQTLGQGPEFLTYFQNEAQLEKSRLLSDRFSAERPKGSFSTLEIQRTEQGDSAMYLCASSLGGLDSPLHFGNGTRLTVT.

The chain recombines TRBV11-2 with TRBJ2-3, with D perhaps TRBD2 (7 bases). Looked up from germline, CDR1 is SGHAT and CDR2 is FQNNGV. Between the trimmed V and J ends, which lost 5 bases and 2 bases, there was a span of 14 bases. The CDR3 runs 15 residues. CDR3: CASSQWGGFTDTQYF. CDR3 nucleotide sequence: TGTGCCAGCAGCCAATGGGGGGGCTTCACAGATACGCAGTATTTT.

In DNA form, the CDR3 reads TGTGCCAGCAGTGAAGCGATGTATCGTTGGGGCGCATATGGCTACACCTTC. Encoded protein: CASSEAMYRWGAYGYTF. The chain combines TRBV2 with TRBJ1-2, with D possibly TRBD1 on 5 matching bases. CDR3 length: 17 amino acids. V shed 0 bases and J shed 5 bases, with 19 bases lying between them. Looked up from germline, CDR1 is SNHLY and CDR2 is FYNNEI.

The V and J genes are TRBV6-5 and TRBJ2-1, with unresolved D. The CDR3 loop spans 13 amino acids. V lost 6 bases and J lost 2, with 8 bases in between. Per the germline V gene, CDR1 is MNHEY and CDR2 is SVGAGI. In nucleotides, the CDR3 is TGTGCCAGCAGGGTCACAGCCTACAATGAGCAGTTCTTC. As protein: CASRVTAYNEQFF.

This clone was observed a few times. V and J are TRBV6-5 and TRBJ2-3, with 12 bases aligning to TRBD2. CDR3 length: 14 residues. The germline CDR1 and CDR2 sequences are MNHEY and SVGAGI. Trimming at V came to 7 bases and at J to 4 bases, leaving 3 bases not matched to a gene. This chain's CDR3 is CASTSGGAPDTQYF. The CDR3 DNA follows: TGTGCCAGCACTAGCGGGGGGGCCCCAGATACGCAGTATTTT.

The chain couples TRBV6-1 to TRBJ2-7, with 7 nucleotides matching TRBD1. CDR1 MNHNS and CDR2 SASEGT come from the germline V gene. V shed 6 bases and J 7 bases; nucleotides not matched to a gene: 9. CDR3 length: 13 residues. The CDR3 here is CASSEQGPREQYF. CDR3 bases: TGTGCCAGCAGCGAACAGGGGCCGAGAGAGCAGTACTTC.

CDR3 loop: CASSLGLVLYNEQFF. Here the CDR3 DNA reads TGTGCCAGCAGCTTAGGACTAGTACTCTACAATGAGCAGTTCTTC. The V gene is TRBV7-2, the J gene TRBJ2-1; tentatively, D is TRBD2 (6 bases). Germline-derived CDR1 and CDR2 are SGHTA and FQGNSA. V lost 1 base to trimming and J lost 3 bases, with 10 bases between them. CDR3 size: 15 residues.

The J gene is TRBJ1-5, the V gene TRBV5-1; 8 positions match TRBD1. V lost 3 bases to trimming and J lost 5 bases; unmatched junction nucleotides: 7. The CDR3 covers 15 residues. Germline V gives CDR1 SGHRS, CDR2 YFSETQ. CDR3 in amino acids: CASSSAGGEDQPQHF. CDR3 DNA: TGCGCCAGCAGCTCGGCAGGGGGCGAAGATCAGCCCCAGCATTTT.

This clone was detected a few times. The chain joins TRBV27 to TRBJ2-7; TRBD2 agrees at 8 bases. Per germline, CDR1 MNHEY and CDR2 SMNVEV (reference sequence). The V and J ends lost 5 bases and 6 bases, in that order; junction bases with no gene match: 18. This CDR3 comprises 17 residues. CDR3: CASSPHGLALPRREQYF. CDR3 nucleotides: TGTGCCAGCAGTCCTCACGGACTAGCTCTTCCCAGACGCGAGCAGTACTTC.

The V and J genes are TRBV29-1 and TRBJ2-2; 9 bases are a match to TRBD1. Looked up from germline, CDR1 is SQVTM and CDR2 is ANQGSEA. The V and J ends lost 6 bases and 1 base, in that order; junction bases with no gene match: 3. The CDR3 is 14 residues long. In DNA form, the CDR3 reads TGCAGCGTAACAGGGGGCGAGAACACCGGGGAGCTGTTTTTT. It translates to CSVTGGENTGELFF.

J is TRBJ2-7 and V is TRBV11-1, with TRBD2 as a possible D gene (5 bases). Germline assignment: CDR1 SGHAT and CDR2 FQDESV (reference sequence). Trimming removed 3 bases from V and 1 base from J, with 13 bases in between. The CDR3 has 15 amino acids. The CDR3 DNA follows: TGTGCCAGCAGCTTCTCCGAGGGTCCATCCTACGAGCAGTACTTC. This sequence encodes CASSFSEGPSYEQYF.

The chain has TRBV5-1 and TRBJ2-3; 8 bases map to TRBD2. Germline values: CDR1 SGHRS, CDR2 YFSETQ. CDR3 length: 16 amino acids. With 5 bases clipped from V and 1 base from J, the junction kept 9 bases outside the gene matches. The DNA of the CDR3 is TGCGCCAGCAGAGAGGTAGCGGGAAGGGGCACAGATACGCAGTATTTT. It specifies CASREVAGRGTDTQYF. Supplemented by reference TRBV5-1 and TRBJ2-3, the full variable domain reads KAGVTQTPRYLIKTRGQQVTLSCSPISGHRSVSWYQQTPGQGLQFLFEYFSETQRNKGNFPGRFSGRQFSNSRSEMNVSTLELGDSALYLCASREVAGRGTDTQYFGPGTRLTVL.

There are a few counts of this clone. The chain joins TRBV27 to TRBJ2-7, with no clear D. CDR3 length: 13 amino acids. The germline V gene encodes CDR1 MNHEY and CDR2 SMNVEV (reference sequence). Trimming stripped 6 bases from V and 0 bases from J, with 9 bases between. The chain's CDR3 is CASSQVGSYEQYF. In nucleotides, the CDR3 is TGTGCCAGCAGCCAGGTGGGCTCCTACGAGCAGTACTTC.

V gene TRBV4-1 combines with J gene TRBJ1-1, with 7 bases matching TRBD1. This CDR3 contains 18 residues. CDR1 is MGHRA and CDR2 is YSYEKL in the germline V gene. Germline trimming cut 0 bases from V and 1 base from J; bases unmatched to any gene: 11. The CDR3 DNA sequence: TGCGCCAGCAGCCAAGACACAGGGGATGTTGCGTGGAACACTGAAGCTTTCTTT. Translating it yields CASSQDTGDVAWNTEAFF.

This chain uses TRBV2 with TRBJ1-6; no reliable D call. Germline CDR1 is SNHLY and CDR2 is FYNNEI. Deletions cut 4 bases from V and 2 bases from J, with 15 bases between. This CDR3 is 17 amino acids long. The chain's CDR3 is CASSARGGSPYNSPLHF. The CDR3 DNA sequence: TGTGCCAGCAGTGCACGGGGAGGGAGCCCCTATAATTCACCCCTCCACTTT. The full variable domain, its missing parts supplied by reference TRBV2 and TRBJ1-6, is EPEVTQTPSHQVTQMGQEVILRCVPISNHLYFYWYRQILGQKVEFLVSFYNNEISEKSEIFDDQFSVERPDGSNFTLKIRSTKLEDSAMYFCASSARGGSPYNSPLHFGNGTRLTVT.

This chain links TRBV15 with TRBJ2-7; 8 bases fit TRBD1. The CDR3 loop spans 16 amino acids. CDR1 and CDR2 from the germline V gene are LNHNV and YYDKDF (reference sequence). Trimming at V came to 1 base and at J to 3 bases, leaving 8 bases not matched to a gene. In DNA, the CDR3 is TGTGCCACCAGCAGAGGGGCAGGGGGCGATTTCTACGAGCAGTACTTC. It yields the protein CATSRGAGGDFYEQYF. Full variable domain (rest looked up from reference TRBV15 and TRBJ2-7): DAMVIQNPRYQVTQFGKPVTLSCSQTLNHNVMYWYQQKSSQAPKLLFHYYDKDFNNEADTPDNFQSRRPNTSFCFLDIRSPGLGDTAMYLCATSRGAGGDFYEQYFGPGTRLTVT.

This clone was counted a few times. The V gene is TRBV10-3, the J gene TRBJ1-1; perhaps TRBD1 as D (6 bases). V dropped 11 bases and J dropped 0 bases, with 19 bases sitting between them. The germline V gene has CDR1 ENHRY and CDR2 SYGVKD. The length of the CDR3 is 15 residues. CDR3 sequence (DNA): TGTGCCCCAAGGCAGGGGCGAAGCCTGAACACTGAAGCTTTCTTT. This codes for CAPRQGRSLNTEAFF.

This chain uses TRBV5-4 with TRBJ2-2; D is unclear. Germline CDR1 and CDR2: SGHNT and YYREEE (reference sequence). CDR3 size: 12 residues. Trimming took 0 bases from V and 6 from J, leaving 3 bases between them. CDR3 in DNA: TGTGCCAGCAGCTTGGTATCCGGGGAGCTGTTTTTT. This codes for CASSLVSGELFF.

CDR3 in amino acids: CASSPIASQETQYF. As DNA, the CDR3 is TGTGCCAGCTCACCAATCGCCAGCCAAGAGACCCAGTACTTC. This chain uses TRBV18 with TRBJ2-5; D call uncertain. The CDR3 loop spans 14 amino acids. V lost 2 bases and J 1 base, leaving 8 bases between the germline ends. CDR1 is KGHSH and CDR2 is LQKENI in the germline V gene.